A single sample is the source of the 20 T cell receptor beta chains below, sequenced in a study of cytomegalovirus exposure and HLA in healthy donors. PCR used 60 Vbeta primers and 13 Jbeta primers. This table comes from immunoSEQ multiplex PCR, and its TCRdb copy is limited to in-frame clones, with some not included. This table holds more than 80,000 clones, about 85% found once. Sequences were obtained from PBMCs. These TCRs come from a girl aged 2-15 years in good health and CMV-seropositive.

The V call is TRBV28, the J call TRBJ2-7; D gene uncertain. Germline V gene lookup returns CDR1 MDHEN and CDR2 SYDVKM. CDR3 length: 14 residues. V was trimmed by 7 bases and J by 5 bases, leaving 18 bases between them. CDR3 bases: TGTGCCAGCAACGAGACACCGCCTTCTGACGAGCAGTACTTC. It translates to CASNETPPSDEQYF.

This clone was seen just once. The chain recombines TRBV27 with TRBJ1-1, with TRBD1 identical over 7 bases. V lost 4 bases to trimming and J lost 2 bases; unmatched junction nucleotides: 7. CDR3 length: 15 residues. In germline, CDR1 is MNHEY, CDR2 SMNVEV (reference sequence). The DNA of the CDR3 is TGTGCCAGCAGTTCTACGACAGGGCCAAACACTGAAGCTTTCTTT. Translation: CASSSTTGPNTEAFF.

This clone came up a few times. The genes are TRBV4-1 and TRBJ2-1; 10 bases map to TRBD2. The CDR3 runs 12 residues. Germline lookup yields CDR1 MGHRA and CDR2 YSYEKL. V trimming: 4 bases; J trimming: 11 bases; junction bases outside the gene matches: 2. The CDR3 protein is CASSLTSGKQFF. DNA for the CDR3: TGCGCCAGCAGCCTAACTAGCGGGAAGCAGTTCTTC.

The J gene is TRBJ2-2, the V gene TRBV9; TRBD2 matches 11 bases. After removal of 0 bases from V and 7 bases from J, the junction contained 5 bases not matched to a gene. CDR1 is SGDLS, CDR2 YYNGEE, per germline. CDR3 size: 16 residues. CDR3 bases: TGTGCCAGCAGCGTAGTAGCTAGCGGGAGGATCGGGGAGCTGTTTTTT. Translation: CASSVVASGRIGELFF. Looking up the rest from reference TRBV9 and TRBJ2-2 gives the full variable domain: DSGVTQTPKHLITATGQRVTLRCSPRSGDLSVYWYQQSLDQGLQFLIQYYNGEERAKGNILERFSAQQFPDLHSELNLSSLELGDSALYFCASSVVASGRIGELFFGEGSRLTVL.

This rearrangement joins TRBV6-4 to TRBJ2-1, with D possibly being TRBD1 (7 bases). The germline V and J ends were trimmed by 0 bases and 6 bases, with 15 bases remaining between them. CDR1 and CDR2 (germline): MRHNA, SNTAGT. This CDR3 contains 16 residues. CDR3 in amino acids: CASSDSYAGQINEQFF. CDR3 bases: TGTGCCAGCAGTGACTCGTATGCGGGACAGATCAATGAGCAGTTCTTC.

The chain combines TRBV7-6 with TRBJ1-1, with D perhaps TRBD1 (5 bases). This CDR3 is 18 amino acids long. V was pared by 1 base and J by 0 bases, with 18 bases between. Germline V CDR1 and CDR2: SGHVS, FNYEAQ. The CDR3 sequence: CASSLGVRQGSMNTEAFF. The CDR3 DNA follows: TGTGCCAGCAGCTTAGGGGTCCGGCAGGGTTCCATGAACACTGAAGCTTTCTTT.

This sequence joins TRBV28 and TRBJ1-4; D not certain. Germline CDR1 and CDR2: MDHEN and SYDVKM. V lost 4 bases and J 8 bases, leaving 8 bases between the germline ends. CDR3 length: 12 residues. CDR3 sequence (DNA): TGTGCCAGCAGTTCATCTGGCGAAAAACTGTTTTTT. Translating it yields CASSSSGEKLFF.

The genes are TRBV11-3 and TRBJ2-7, with 9 positions matching TRBD2. The CDR3 extends over 15 amino acids. Germline CDR1 reads SGHNT; CDR2 reads YENEEA. After removal of 0 bases from V and 4 bases from J, the junction contained 4 bases not matched to a gene. DNA for the CDR3: TGTGCCAGCAGCTTAGATAGCGGGAGTCCTTACGAGCAGTACTTC. Its protein product is CASSLDSGSPYEQYF.

The chain recombines TRBV15 with TRBJ2-2, with D possibly being TRBD2 (5 bases). Between the trimmed V and J ends, which lost 3 bases and 6 bases, there was a span of 14 bases. The CDR3 is 15 residues long. CDR1 and CDR2 (germline): LNHNV, YYDKDF (reference sequence). The chain's CDR3 is CATSREDDGPGELFF. The CDR3 coding sequence is TGTGCCACCAGCAGGGAGGACGATGGCCCCGGGGAGCTGTTTTTT.

This clone showed up just once. The chain combines TRBV27 with TRBJ2-1, with 12 bases fitting TRBD2. The CDR3 spans 20 residues. With 0 bases clipped from V and 9 bases from J, the junction kept 18 bases outside the gene matches. Germline V gene sequence: CDR1 MNHEY, CDR2 SMNVEV (reference sequence). The CDR3, as DNA: TGTGCCAGCAGTTTATCAACCCCGCTAGCGGGAGGGCCTTTCCTTAGTGAGCAGTTCTTC. Translation: CASSLSTPLAGGPFLSEQFF.

This rearrangement joins TRBV19 to TRBJ1-5; D not resolved. This CDR3 is built from 13 residues. The germline V gene has CDR1 LNHDA and CDR2 SQIVND (reference sequence). The ends were cut back, 6 bases at V and 6 bases at J, with 12 bases in the middle. Here the CDR3 DNA reads TGTGCCAGTAGCGAAGCTCTTTCTCAGCCCCAGCATTTT. Its protein is CASSEALSQPQHF.

The rearrangement joins TRBV29-1 to TRBJ2-7, with 7 bases fitting TRBD2. Germline V lookup: CDR1 SQVTM, CDR2 ANQGSEA. Trimming took 5 bases from V and 3 from J; bases not matched to a gene: 4. This CDR3 has 12 amino acids. CDR3 DNA sequence: TGCAGCGTTTCTAGCGGTTACTACGAGCAGTACTTC. It is translated as CSVSSGYYEQYF.

This clone has just a few counts. This rearrangement joins TRBV30 to TRBJ1-5; D uncertain. Germline CDR1 GTSNPN, CDR2 SVGIG (reference sequence). The length of the CDR3 is 13 residues. V shed 2 bases and J shed 3 bases, with 8 bases lying between them. The CDR3 is CAWSPRHNQPQHF. The CDR3 region has the DNA TGTGCCTGGAGTCCCCGACACAATCAGCCCCAGCATTTT. The full variable domain, its missing parts supplied by reference TRBV30 and TRBJ1-5, is SQTIHQWPATLVQPVGSPLSLECTVEGTSNPNLYWYRQAAGRGLQLLFYSVGIGQISSEVPQNLSASRPQDRQFILSSKKLLLSDSGFYLCAWSPRHNQPQHFGDGTRLSIL.

This clone has just one count. The chain uses TRBV15 and TRBJ2-3, with 8 bases lining up with TRBD1. The CDR3 has 13 amino acids. V lost 9 bases to trimming and J lost 5 bases; unmatched junction nucleotides: 7. Germline values: CDR1 LNHNV, CDR2 YYDKDF (reference sequence). CDR3 residues: CATKQGGGDTQYF. The CDR3, as DNA: TGTGCCACGAAACAGGGGGGCGGAGATACGCAGTATTTT.

V gene TRBV14 combines with J gene TRBJ1-1, with unresolved D. This CDR3 spans 13 amino acids. Trimming cost V 4 bases and J 0 bases, with 6 bases left between them. Germline V CDR1 and CDR2: SGHDN, FVKESK. The CDR3 DNA follows: TGTGCCAGCAGCCGTGGAGTGAACACTGAAGCTTTCTTT. Its translation: CASSRGVNTEAFF.

The chain is built from TRBV5-1 and TRBJ2-7; 7 bases fit TRBD1. This CDR3 contains 11 residues. V trimming: 4 bases; J trimming: 5 bases; junction bases outside the gene matches: 0. In germline, CDR1 is SGHRS, CDR2 YFSETQ. The CDR3 DNA follows: TGCGCCAGCAGCAGGGGGCACGAGCAGTACTTC. Translated: CASSRGHEQYF.

The genes are TRBV4-2 and TRBJ1-4; the D is unclear. Deletions cut 4 bases from V and 0 bases from J, with 9 bases between. This CDR3 has 15 residues. Looked up from germline, CDR1 is LGHNA and CDR2 is YNFKEQ. DNA for the CDR3: TGTGCCAGCAGCCCATCGCGAACAACTAATGAAAAACTGTTTTTT. This gives the protein CASSPSRTTNEKLFF.

The chain employs TRBV6-5 and TRBJ1-2, with 7 bases lining up with TRBD1. The CDR3 contains 12 residues. Looked up from germline, CDR1 is MNHEY and CDR2 is SVGAGI. The V gene end was trimmed by 9 bases and the J gene end by 5 bases; junction bases not matched to a gene: 6. The CDR3 sequence: CASSDRIYGYTF. In DNA form, the CDR3 reads TGTGCCAGTTCGGACAGGATTTATGGCTACACCTTC.

The V gene is TRBV28, the J gene TRBJ2-7, with 9 positions matching TRBD1. CDR3 size: 14 residues. Trimming removed 6 bases from V and 3 bases from J; junction bases left unmatched: 6. The V gene's germline CDR1 is MDHEN and CDR2 SYDVKM. The CDR3 here is CASSPGTGLYEQYF. CDR3 coding DNA: TGTGCCAGCAGCCCCGGGACAGGGCTCTACGAGCAGTACTTC.

The V and J genes are TRBV6-6 and TRBJ1-2; no clear D. Trimming took off 4 bases at V and 9 bases at J, with 12 bases between the two ends. CDR1 is MNHNY and CDR2 is SVGAGI in the germline V gene (reference sequence). This CDR3 is built from 12 residues. Written as DNA, the CDR3 is TGTGCCAGCAGTTTTCAGGCATTGAGCTACACCTTC. Translated, it gives CASSFQALSYTF.